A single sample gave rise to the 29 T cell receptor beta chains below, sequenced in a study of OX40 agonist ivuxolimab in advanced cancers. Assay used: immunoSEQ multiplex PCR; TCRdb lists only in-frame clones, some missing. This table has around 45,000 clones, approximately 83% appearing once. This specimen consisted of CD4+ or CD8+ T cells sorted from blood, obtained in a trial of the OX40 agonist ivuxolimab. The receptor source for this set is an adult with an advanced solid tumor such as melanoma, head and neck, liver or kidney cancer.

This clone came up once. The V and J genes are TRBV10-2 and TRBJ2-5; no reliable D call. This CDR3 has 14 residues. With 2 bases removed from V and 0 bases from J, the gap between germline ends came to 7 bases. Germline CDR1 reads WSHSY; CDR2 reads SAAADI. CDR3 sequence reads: CASSEVPNQETQYF. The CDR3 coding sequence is TGCGCCAGCAGTGAGGTACCGAACCAAGAGACCCAGTACTTC.

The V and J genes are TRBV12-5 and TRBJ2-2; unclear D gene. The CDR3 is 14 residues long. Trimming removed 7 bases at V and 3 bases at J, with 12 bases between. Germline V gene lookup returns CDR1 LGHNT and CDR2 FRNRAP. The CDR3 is CASAPDGYTGELFF. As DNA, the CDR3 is TGTGCTAGTGCCCCGGACGGGTACACCGGGGAGCTGTTTTTT. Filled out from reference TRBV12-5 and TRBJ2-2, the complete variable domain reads DARVTQTPRHKVTEMGQEVTMRCQPILGHNTVFWYRQTMMQGLELLAYFRNRAPLDDSGMPKDRFSAEMPDATLATLKIQPSEPRDSAVYFCASAPDGYTGELFFGEGSRLTVL.

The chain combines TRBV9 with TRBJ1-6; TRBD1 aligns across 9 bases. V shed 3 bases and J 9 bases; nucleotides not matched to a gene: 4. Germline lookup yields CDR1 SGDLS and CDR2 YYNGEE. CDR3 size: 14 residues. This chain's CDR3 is CASSEGTGTSPLHF. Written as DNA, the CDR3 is TGTGCCAGCAGCGAAGGGACAGGGACTTCACCCCTCCACTTT.

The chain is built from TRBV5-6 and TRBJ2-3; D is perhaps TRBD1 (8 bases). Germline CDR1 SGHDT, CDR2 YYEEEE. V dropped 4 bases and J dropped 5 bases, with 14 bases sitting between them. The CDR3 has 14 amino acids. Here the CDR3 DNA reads TGTGCCAGCAGCGCGACAGGGGAGGGAGATACGCAGTATTTT. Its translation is CASSATGEGDTQYF. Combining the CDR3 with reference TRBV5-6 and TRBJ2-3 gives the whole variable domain DAGVTQSPTHLIKTRGQQVTLRCSPKSGHDTVSWYQQALGQGPQFIFQYYEEEERQRGNFPDRFSGHQFPNYSSELNVNALLLGDSALYLCASSATGEGDTQYFGPGTRLTVL.

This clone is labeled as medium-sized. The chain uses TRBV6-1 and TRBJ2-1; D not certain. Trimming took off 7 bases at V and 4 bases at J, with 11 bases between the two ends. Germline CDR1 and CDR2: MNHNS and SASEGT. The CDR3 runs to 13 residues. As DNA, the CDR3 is TGTGCCAGCAAGAAGGGTGGTTACAATGAGCAGTTCTTC. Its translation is CASKKGGYNEQFF.

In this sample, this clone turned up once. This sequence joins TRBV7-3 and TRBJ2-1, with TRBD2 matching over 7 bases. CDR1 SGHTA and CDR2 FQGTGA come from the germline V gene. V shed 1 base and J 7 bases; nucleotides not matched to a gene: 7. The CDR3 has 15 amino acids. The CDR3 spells CASSLNAGVGNEQFF. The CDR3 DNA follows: TGTGCCAGCAGCTTAAATGCGGGGGTGGGTAATGAGCAGTTCTTC.

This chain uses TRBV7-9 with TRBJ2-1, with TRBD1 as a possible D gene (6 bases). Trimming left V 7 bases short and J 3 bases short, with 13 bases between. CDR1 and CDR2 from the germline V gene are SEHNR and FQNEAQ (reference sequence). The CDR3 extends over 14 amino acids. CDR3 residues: CASTMDSFYNEQFF. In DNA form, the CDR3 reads TGTGCCAGCACCATGGACAGCTTCTACAATGAGCAGTTCTTC.

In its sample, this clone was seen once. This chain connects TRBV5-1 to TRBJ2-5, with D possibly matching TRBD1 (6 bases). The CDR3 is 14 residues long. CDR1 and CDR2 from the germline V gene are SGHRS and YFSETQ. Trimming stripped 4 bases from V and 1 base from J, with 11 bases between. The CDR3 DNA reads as TGCGCCAGCAGCCGCCAGGGGACCCAAGAGACCCAGTACTTC. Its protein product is CASSRQGTQETQYF.

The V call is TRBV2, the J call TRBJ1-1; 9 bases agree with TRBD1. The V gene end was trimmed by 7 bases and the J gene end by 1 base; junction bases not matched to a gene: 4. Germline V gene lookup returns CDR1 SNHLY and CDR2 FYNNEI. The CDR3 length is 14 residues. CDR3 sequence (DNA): TGTGCCAGCATATGGACAGGGGCGAACACTGAAGCTTTCTTT. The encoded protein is CASIWTGANTEAFF.

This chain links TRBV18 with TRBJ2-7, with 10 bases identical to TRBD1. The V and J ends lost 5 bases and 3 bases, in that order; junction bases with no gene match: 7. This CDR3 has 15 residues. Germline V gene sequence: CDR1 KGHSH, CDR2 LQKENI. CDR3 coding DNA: TGTGCCAGCTCAACCCGGGACAGGGGTTACTACGAGCAGTACTTC. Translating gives CASSTRDRGYYEQYF. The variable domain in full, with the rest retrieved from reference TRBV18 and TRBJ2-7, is NAGVMQNPRHLVRRRGQEARLRCSPMKGHSHVYWYRQLPEEGLKFMVYLQKENIIDESGMPKERFSAEFPKEGPSILRIQQVVRGDSAAYFCASSTRDRGYYEQYFGPGTRLTVT.

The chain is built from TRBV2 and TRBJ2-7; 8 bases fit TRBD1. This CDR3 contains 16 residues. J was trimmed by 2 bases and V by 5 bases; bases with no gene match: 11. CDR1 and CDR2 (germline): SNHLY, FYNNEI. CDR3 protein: CASSQPTGGGPYEQYF. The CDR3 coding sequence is TGTGCCAGCAGTCAACCCACAGGGGGTGGCCCCTACGAGCAGTACTTC.

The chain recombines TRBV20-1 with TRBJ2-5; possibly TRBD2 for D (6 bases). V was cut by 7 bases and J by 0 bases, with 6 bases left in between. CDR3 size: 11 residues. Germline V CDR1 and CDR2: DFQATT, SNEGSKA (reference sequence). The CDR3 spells CSERDQETQYF. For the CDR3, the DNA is TGCAGTGAGCGGGACCAAGAGACCCAGTACTTC.

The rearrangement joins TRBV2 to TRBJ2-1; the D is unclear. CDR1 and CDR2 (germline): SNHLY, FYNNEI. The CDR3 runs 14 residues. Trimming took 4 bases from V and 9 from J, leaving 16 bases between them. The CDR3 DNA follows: TGTGCCAGCAGTGTTACCGGTAGCTTGGGTGAGCAGTTCTTC. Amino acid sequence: CASSVTGSLGEQFF. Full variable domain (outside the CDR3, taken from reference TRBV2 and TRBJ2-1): EPEVTQTPSHQVTQMGQEVILRCVPISNHLYFYWYRQILGQKVEFLVSFYNNEISEKSEIFDDQFSVERPDGSNFTLKIRSTKLEDSAMYFCASSVTGSLGEQFFGPGTRLTVL.

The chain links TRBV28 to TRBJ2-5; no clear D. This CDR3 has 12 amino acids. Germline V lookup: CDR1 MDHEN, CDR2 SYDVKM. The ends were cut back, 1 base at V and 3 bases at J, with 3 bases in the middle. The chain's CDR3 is CASSLLEETQYF. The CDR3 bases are TGTGCCAGCAGTTTATTAGAAGAGACCCAGTACTTC.

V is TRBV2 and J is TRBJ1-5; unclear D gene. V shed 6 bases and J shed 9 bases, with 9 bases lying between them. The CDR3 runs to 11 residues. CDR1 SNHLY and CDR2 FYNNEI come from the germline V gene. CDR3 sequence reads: CASRAKGPQHF. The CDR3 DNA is TGTGCCAGCAGAGCCAAGGGGCCCCAGCATTTT.

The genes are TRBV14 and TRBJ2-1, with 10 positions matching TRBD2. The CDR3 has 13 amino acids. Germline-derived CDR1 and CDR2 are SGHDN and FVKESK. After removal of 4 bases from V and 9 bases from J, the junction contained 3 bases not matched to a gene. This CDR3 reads CASSPRTSGEQFF. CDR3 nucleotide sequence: TGTGCCAGCAGCCCCAGGACTAGCGGTGAGCAGTTCTTC.

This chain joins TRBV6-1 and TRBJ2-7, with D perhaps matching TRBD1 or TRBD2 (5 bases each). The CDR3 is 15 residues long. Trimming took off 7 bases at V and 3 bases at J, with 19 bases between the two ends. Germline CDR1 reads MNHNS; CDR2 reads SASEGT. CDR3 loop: CASKTGTGNVYEQYF. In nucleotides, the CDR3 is TGTGCCAGCAAAACCGGGACGGGAAATGTCTACGAGCAGTACTTC.

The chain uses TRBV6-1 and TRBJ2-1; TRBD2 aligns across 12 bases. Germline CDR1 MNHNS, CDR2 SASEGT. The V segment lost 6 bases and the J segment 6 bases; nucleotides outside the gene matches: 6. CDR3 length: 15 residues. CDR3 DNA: TGTGCCAGCAGGGTATCTAGCGGGAGGGGCAATGAGCAGTTCTTC. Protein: CASRVSSGRGNEQFF.

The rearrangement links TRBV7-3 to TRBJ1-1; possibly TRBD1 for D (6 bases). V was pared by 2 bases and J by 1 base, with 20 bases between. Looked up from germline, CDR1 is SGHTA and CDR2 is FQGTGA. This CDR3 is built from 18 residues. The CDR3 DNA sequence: TGTGCCAGCAGCTTACTAGGGGGAGGAGTAAAAGCGAACACTGAAGCTTTCTTT. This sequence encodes CASSLLGGGVKANTEAFF.

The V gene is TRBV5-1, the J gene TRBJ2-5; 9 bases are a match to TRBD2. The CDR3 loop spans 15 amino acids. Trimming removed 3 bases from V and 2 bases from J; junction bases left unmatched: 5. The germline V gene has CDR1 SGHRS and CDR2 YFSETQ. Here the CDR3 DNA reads TGCGCCAGCAGCTCCGTAGCGGGGGAGCAAGAGACCCAGTACTTC. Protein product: CASSSVAGEQETQYF.

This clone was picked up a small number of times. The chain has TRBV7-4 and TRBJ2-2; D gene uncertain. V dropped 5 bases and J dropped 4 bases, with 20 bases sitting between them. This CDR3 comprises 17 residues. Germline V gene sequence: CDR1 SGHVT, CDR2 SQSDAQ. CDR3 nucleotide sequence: TGTGCCAGCAGCCCGGACGGGCCTACTGGAGCCACCGGGGAGCTGTTTTTT. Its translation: CASSPDGPTGATGELFF.

The CDR3 DNA reads TGTGCCAGTAGTATATGGGGGACAGGGGATAGCGGAAACATTCAGTACTTC. Translated, it gives CASSIWGTGDSGNIQYF. The rearrangement links TRBV19 to TRBJ2-4; TRBD1 matches 10 bases. The germline CDR1 and CDR2 sequences are LNHDA and SQIVND (reference sequence). The CDR3 is 17 residues long. V shed 2 bases, J shed 6 bases, and the junction held 10 bases outside the gene matches.

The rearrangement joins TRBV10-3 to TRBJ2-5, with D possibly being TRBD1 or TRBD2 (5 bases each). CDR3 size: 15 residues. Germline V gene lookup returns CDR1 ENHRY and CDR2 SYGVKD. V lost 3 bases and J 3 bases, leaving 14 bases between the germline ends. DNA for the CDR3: TGTGCCATCAGTGAAGGGACCTTTGAGGAAGAGACCCAGTACTTC. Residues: CAISEGTFEEETQYF.

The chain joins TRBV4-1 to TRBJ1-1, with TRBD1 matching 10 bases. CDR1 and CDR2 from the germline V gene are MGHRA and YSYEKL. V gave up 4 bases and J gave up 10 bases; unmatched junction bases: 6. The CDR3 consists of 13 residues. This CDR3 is CASSPRDRGTAFF. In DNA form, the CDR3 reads TGCGCCAGCAGCCCCCGGGACAGGGGAACAGCTTTCTTT.

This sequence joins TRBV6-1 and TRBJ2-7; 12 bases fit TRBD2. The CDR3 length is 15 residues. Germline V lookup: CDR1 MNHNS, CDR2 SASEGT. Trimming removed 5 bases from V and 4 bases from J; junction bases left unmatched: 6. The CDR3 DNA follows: TGTGCCAGCAGTTCCGGTACTAGCGGGAGGTACGAGCAGTACTTC. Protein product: CASSSGTSGRYEQYF.

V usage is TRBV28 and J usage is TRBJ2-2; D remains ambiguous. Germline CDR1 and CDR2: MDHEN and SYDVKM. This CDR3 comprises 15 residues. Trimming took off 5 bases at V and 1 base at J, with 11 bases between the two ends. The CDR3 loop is CASSAPLLNTGELFF. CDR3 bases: TGTGCCAGCAGTGCCCCCTTGCTGAACACCGGGGAGCTGTTTTTT.

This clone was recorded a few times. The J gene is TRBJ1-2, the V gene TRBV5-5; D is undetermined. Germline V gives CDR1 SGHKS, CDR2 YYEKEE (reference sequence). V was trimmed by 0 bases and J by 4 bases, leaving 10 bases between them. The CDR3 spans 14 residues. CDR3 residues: CASSLEPGRYGYTF. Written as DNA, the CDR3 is TGTGCCAGCAGCTTGGAGCCAGGCCGCTATGGCTACACCTTC. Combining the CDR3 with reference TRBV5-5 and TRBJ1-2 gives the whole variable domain DAGVTQSPTHLIKTRGQQVTLRCSPISGHKSVSWYQQVLGQGPQFIFQYYEKEERGRGNFPDRFSARQFPNYSSELNVNALLLGDSALYLCASSLEPGRYGYTFGSGTRLTVV.

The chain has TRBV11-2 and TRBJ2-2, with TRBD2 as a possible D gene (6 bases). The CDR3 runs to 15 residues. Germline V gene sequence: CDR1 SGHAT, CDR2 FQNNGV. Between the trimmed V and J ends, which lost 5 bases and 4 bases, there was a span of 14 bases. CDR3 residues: CASSPRLVGTGELFF. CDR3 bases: TGTGCCAGCAGCCCCCGACTAGTCGGCACCGGGGAGCTGTTTTTT.

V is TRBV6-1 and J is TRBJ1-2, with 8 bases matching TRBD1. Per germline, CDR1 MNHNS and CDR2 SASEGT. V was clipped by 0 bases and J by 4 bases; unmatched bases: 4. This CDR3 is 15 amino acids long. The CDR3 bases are TGTGCCAGCAGTGAAGCCTTCGGACAGGGCTATGGCTACACCTTC. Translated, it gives CASSEAFGQGYGYTF.